Only one count was recorded for the clone carrying this T cell receptor beta chain. Its target is unknown. This sample is part of a study of siplizumab effects on memory and regulatory T cells. General study findings and limits: The authors did not confirm suppressive function in proliferating Tregs from siplizumab cultures. The alloresponse seemed to draw substantially on naive T cells, which appeared more diverse than memory cells. The study found that mappable alloreactive CD4+ clones averaged roughly 69% Treg-derived with siplizumab and 25% to 30% in controls.

Between the trimmed V and J ends, which lost 3 bases and 6 bases, there was a span of 5 bases. From germline, CDR1 is LGHNA and CDR2 YNFKEQ. This CDR3 region has 11 residues. Some clones are missing from TCRdb's copy, which holds only in-frame ones; the method was immunoSEQ multiplex PCR. Found here are 70,000 or so clones, about 90% of them singletons; the top ten hold around 29%. The V gene is TRBV4-2, the J gene TRBJ1-1, with D unclear. This TCR came from a human donor in good health. Sequencing was performed on CD8+ T cells sorted from blood. The CDR3 is CASSHTSEAFF. For the CDR3, the DNA is TGTGCCAGCAGCCATACCTCTGAAGCTTTCTTT.